This T cell receptor beta chain was recorded in a study of T cell responses to AZD1222 COVID-19 vaccine. The overall study: Some second doses came at about 4 weeks and others at about 12 weeks; these were pooled.

Using immunoSEQ multiplex PCR, the repertoire was profiled, and TCRdb retains in-frame clones only, with some absent. This table has some 120,000 clones, around 92% appearing once. Per the germline V gene, CDR1 is GTSNPN and CDR2 is SVGIG (reference sequence). The CDR3 covers 15 residues. J gave up 6 bases and V 4 bases, and 12 bases lay outside the gene matches. Overall study results and limits: Most donors were white British and more were female, and clonal diversity was possibly underestimated. Spike was spanned by vaccine-associated CD4 TCRs, which were dominant at 160-218 and 743-854. Repertoire collection took place solely once the T cell response had peaked.

In regard to this clone: Its target is not known.

The sample in question was peripheral blood, obtained on day 0 of AZD1222 vaccination. The genes are TRBV30 and TRBJ1-5; 7 bases match TRBD1. This receptor was taken from an adult in good health. The chain's CDR3 is CAWNDRGRGSQPQHF. CDR3 DNA sequence: TGTGCCTGGAACGATAGGGGGCGAGGTAGTCAGCCCCAGCATTTT.